Below, 16 T cell receptor beta chains from the same sample are listed, as sequenced in a study of blood T cells in healthy people across ages. The second PCR ran about 6 to 12 cycles with a sample-barcoded 5' primer and J-beta primers. Using its own MiXCR run on the 5' RACE reads, TCRdb lists one record per CDR3 protein. The sample lists around 1,600,000 distinct CDR3 sequences; 40% to 45% were seen once. Sequenced: blood. The receptors shown here come from a woman between 18 and 29 years old in good health.

The J gene is TRBJ1-4, the V gene TRBV12-3 or TRBV12-4; 7 nucleotides line up with TRBD1. CDR3 length equals 17 residues. V lost 2 bases, J lost 1 base, and 7 bases stayed unmatched. In DNA form, the CDR3 reads TGTGCCAGCAGTTTATCGACAGGGAGTGGAACTAATGAAAAACTGTTTTTT. This sequence encodes CASSLSTGSGTNEKLFF.

This sequence joins TRBV12-3 or TRBV12-4 and TRBJ1-2, with D possibly matching TRBD1 (5 bases). Trimming removed 6 bases at V and 8 bases at J, with 22 bases between. This CDR3 has 15 residues. Here the CDR3 reads CASSLARGVEHGYTF. Written as DNA, the CDR3 is TGTGCCAGCAGCCTAGCCCGGGGCGTCGAACACGGCTACACCTTC.

The table lists this clonotype with a few counts. The chain recombines TRBV15 with TRBJ1-2; tentatively, D is TRBD1 (6 bases). Germline lookup yields CDR1 LNHNV and CDR2 YYDKDF (reference sequence). Trimming took 1 base from V and 3 from J, leaving 12 bases between them. CDR3 length equals 15 residues. The CDR3 sequence is CATSRVRGRDYGYTF. Here the CDR3 DNA reads TGTGCCACCAGCAGAGTCCGGGGGCGCGACTATGGCTACACCTTC.

The V call is TRBV4-3, the J call TRBJ1-1; tentative D call: TRBD1 (6 bases). V was cut by 2 bases and J by 2 bases, with 18 bases left in between. Germline V gives CDR1 LGHNA, CDR2 YSLEER. The CDR3 covers 17 residues. CDR3 sequence (DNA): TGCGCCAGCAGCCAAATGAGGGGGAAAACAAGAAACACTGAAGCTTTCTTT. This translates into CASSQMRGKTRNTEAFF.

V and J are TRBV7-8 and TRBJ2-3, with TRBD2 matching 10 bases. Germline CDR1 is SGHVS and CDR2 is FQNEAQ. The CDR3 runs to 15 residues. The junction had 7 bases not matched to a gene; V was cut back by 5 bases and J by 5 bases. The CDR3 sequence: CASSRPSGSRDTQYF. Here the CDR3 DNA reads TGTGCCAGCAGCCGGCCTAGCGGGAGCCGAGATACGCAGTATTTT.

This clonotype was counted a few times. The J gene is TRBJ2-7, the V gene TRBV29-1; the D gene is possibly TRBD2 (6 bases). This CDR3 is built from 13 residues. The germline gives CDR1 SQVTM, CDR2 ANQGSEA. Trimming took 5 bases from V and 4 from J, leaving 15 bases between them. CDR3 DNA: TGCAGCGTTAAGGAGGGGATTTTGTACGAGCAGTACTTC. It is translated as CSVKEGILYEQYF.

The J gene is TRBJ2-7, the V gene TRBV6-2 or TRBV6-3, with 7 bases aligning to TRBD1. V lost 5 bases, J lost 0 bases, and 4 bases stayed unmatched. This CDR3 contains 14 residues. CDR1 is MNHEY and CDR2 is SVGEGT in the germline V gene. CDR3 DNA sequence: TGTGCCAGCAGTACCGACAGGGACTCCTACGAGCAGTACTTC. The encoded protein is CASSTDRDSYEQYF.

This clonotype was detected only a few times. The chain recombines TRBV12-3 or TRBV12-4 with TRBJ2-1, with TRBD1 matching 7 bases. The ends lost 6 bases at V and 5 bases at J; junction bases unmatched: 13. The CDR3 covers 16 residues. The CDR3 reads CASRALQGVFDNEQFF. CDR3 DNA sequence: TGTGCCAGCAGAGCCCTCCAGGGGGTTTTTGACAATGAGCAGTTCTTC.

The rearrangement joins TRBV7-8 to TRBJ2-1; D is unresolved. This CDR3 is built from 15 residues. Between the trimmed V and J ends, which lost 2 bases and 6 bases, there was a span of 14 bases. Germline assignment: CDR1 SGHVS and CDR2 FQNEAQ. DNA of the CDR3: TGTGCCAGCAGCTTAAGTCTTCCACCGGGCAATGAGCAGTTCTTC. Amino acids: CASSLSLPPGNEQFF. The variable domain in full, with the rest retrieved from reference TRBV7-8 and TRBJ2-1, is GAGVSQSPRYKVAKRGQDVALRCDPISGHVSLFWYQQALGQGPEFLTYFQNEAQLDKSGLPSDRFFAERPEGSVSTLKIQRTQQEDSAVYLCASSLSLPPGNEQFFGPGTRLTVL.

This rearrangement joins TRBV6-2 or TRBV6-3 to TRBJ2-1; the D gene is possibly TRBD1 (6 bases). Germline V gene lookup returns CDR1 MNHEY and CDR2 SVGEGT. This CDR3 has 11 residues. V was cut by 10 bases and J by 4 bases, with 8 bases left in between. The CDR3 coding sequence is TGTGCCAACAGGGATTACAATGAGCAGTTCTTC. Its translation: CANRDYNEQFF.

This clonotype was recorded many times. The chain couples TRBV10-3 to TRBJ2-1; D possibly corresponds to TRBD2 (5 bases). The CDR3 loop spans 16 amino acids. V was pared by 4 bases and J by 0 bases, with 13 bases between. Germline V gene lookup returns CDR1 ENHRY and CDR2 SYGVKD. The CDR3 region has the DNA TGTGCCATCAGTGGGTCGGGATTAGCCTCCTACAATGAGCAGTTCTTC. This gives the protein CAISGSGLASYNEQFF.

The chain employs TRBV20-1 and TRBJ1-1; no definite D call. CDR3 length equals 13 residues. The germline CDR1 and CDR2 sequences are DFQATT and SNEGSKA (reference sequence). Trimming took off 6 bases at V and 5 bases at J, with 16 bases between the two ends. CDR3 in amino acids: CSAKVSPGTEAFF. CDR3 coding DNA: TGCAGTGCGAAAGTTTCCCCGGGAACTGAAGCTTTCTTT.

Worth noting for this clonotype: Germline is not matched at one junction end, which may reflect a read error. The chain employs TRBV20-1 and TRBJ2-1, with D possibly TRBD1 on 6 matching bases. This CDR3 comprises 15 residues. Looked up from germline, CDR1 is DFQATT and CDR2 is SNEGSKA (reference sequence). As DNA, the CDR3 is TGTAGTGCCAGGATCCTGGGACAATCCAACAATGAGCAGTTCTTC. It yields the protein CSARILGQSNNEQFF.

This rearrangement joins TRBV25-1 to TRBJ1-1; D uncertain. The V gene's germline CDR1 is MGHDK and CDR2 SYGVNS. Trimming stripped 7 bases from V and 4 bases from J, with 7 bases between. The CDR3 spans 11 residues. The CDR3 is CASIVGTEAFF. CDR3 nucleotide sequence: TGTGCCAGCATAGTTGGCACTGAAGCTTTCTTT.

The table lists this clonotype with many counts. The chain combines TRBV12-3 or TRBV12-4 with TRBJ2-3; D is ambiguous. V was trimmed by 6 bases and J by 7 bases, leaving 8 bases between them. The CDR3 covers 11 residues. CDR3 nucleotide sequence: TGTGCCAGCAGCTTAACAAATACGCAGTATTTT. This encodes CASSLTNTQYF.

This clonotype was seen a handful of times. This chain connects TRBV7-9 to TRBJ1-3, with D possibly TRBD1 on 5 matching bases. CDR3 size: 12 residues. The germline CDR1 and CDR2 sequences are SEHNR and FQNEAQ (reference sequence). V dropped 8 bases and J dropped 4 bases, with 9 bases sitting between them. As DNA, the CDR3 is TGTGCCAGCGGGGACGTCGGAAACACCATATATTTT. Residues: CASGDVGNTIYF. Combining the CDR3 with reference TRBV7-9 and TRBJ1-3 gives the whole variable domain DTGVSQNPRHKITKRGQNVTFRCDPISEHNRLYWYRQTLGQGPEFLTYFQNEAQLEKSRLLSDRFSAERPKGSFSTLEIQRTEQGDSAMYLCASGDVGNTIYFGEGSWLTVV.